One sample yielded the 12 T cell receptor beta chains listed below, sequenced in a study of T-cell reconstitution after alpha-beta-depleted transplantation in children. Unique molecular identifiers were incorporated into the prepared TCRbeta library. TCRdb re-analysed the PCR reads in MiXCR, keeping a single row per CDR3 protein. The data hold about 540,000 distinct CDR3 sequences, with about 17% observed a single time. Sample: PBMCs from the stem cell graft donor, taken from the stem cell graft. The origin of the receptors is a human donor who donated a stem cell graft to a child with acute lymphoblastic leukemia.

V and J are TRBV20-1 and TRBJ2-1, with unresolved D. The CDR3 is made up of 12 amino acids. Germline V gene data show CDR1 as DFQATT and CDR2 as SNEGSKA (reference sequence). With 6 bases removed from V and 3 bases from J, the gap between germline ends came to 9 bases. The CDR3 coding sequence is TGCAGTGCCGCCGGAGACTACAATGAGCAGTTCTTC. It encodes CSAAGDYNEQFF.

Details on this clonotype: A read error may produce the germline difference seen at one junction end. This sequence joins TRBV20-1 and TRBJ2-7, with 11 bases fitting TRBD2. Looked up from germline, CDR1 is DFQATT and CDR2 is SNEGSKA (reference sequence). This CDR3 has 17 amino acids. The CDR3 here is CCASPNRASGRPYEQYF. CDR3 DNA sequence: TGCTGTGCTAGTCCCAATCGGGCTAGCGGGAGGCCCTACGAGCAGTACTTC.

This clonotype occurred a few times. The chain carries TRBV6-6 and TRBJ2-3, with D maybe TRBD1 (6 bases). The germline V gene has CDR1 MNHNY and CDR2 SVGAGI (reference sequence). The CDR3 has 13 residues. With 2 bases removed from V and 12 bases from J, the gap between germline ends came to 15 bases. The CDR3 loop is CASSYQQGDLQYF. The CDR3 DNA sequence: TGTGCCAGCAGTTACCAACAGGGAGACTTACAGTATTTT.

This clonotype was seen only a few times. This sequence joins TRBV3-1 and TRBJ2-5; D uncertain. CDR3 length: 14 residues. With 4 bases removed from V and 5 bases from J, the gap between germline ends came to 14 bases. In germline, CDR1 is LGHDT, CDR2 YNNKEL (reference sequence). The DNA of the CDR3 is TGTGCCAGCAGCCCCCCCCAGACGGGCGAGACCCAGTACTTC. Its translation is CASSPPQTGETQYF.

The CDR3 DNA follows: TGCAGTGCCTCTGCCCCCCCTACTAGTATCCACGAGCAGTACTTC. The encoded protein is CSASAPPTSIHEQYF. This chain uses TRBV20-1 with TRBJ2-7, with D perhaps matching TRBD2 (5 bases). Trimming cost V 6 bases and J 5 bases, with 23 bases left between them. The V gene's germline CDR1 is DFQATT and CDR2 SNEGSKA (reference sequence). The CDR3 has 15 residues.

The gene calls are TRBV14 and TRBJ2-7, with D maybe TRBD1 (6 bases). This CDR3 has 15 residues. Between the trimmed V and J ends, which lost 5 bases and 1 base, there was a span of 15 bases. Per the germline V gene, CDR1 is SGHDN and CDR2 is FVKESK. CDR3 coding DNA: TGTGCCAGCAGCTCCCCCTTAGGACAGTCCTACGAGCAGTACTTC. Translated, it gives CASSSPLGQSYEQYF.

The chain recombines TRBV5-1 with TRBJ2-2; 7 nucleotides line up with TRBD2. V lost 7 bases and J lost 0; bases outside the gene matches: 3. CDR3 length: 14 amino acids. The germline V gene encodes CDR1 SGHRS and CDR2 YFSETQ. CDR3: CASGGLANTGELFF. The DNA for the CDR3 is TGCGCCAGCGGAGGACTAGCGAACACCGGGGAGCTGTTTTTT.

Only a few counts were recorded for this clonotype. The CDR3 region is CASRIGSNQPQHF. CDR3 DNA: TGCGCCAGCAGAATAGGTAGCAATCAGCCCCAGCATTTT. V is TRBV5-1 and J is TRBJ1-5; D remains unclear. This CDR3 comprises 13 residues. V gave up 5 bases and J gave up 0 bases, with 6 bases separating them. Per the germline V gene, CDR1 is SGHRS and CDR2 is YFSETQ.

This clonotype occurred a few times. The rearrangement uses TRBV25-1 and TRBJ2-1; 9 bases match TRBD2. Germline V gene sequence: CDR1 MGHDK, CDR2 SYGVNS. This CDR3 contains 15 residues. The V segment lost 5 bases and the J segment 10 bases; nucleotides outside the gene matches: 12. CDR3 nucleotide sequence: TGTGCCAGCAGTAGAACCGGGACTAGCCCCAGAGAGCAGTTCTTC. Residues: CASSRTGTSPREQFF.

This clonotype was seen only a few times. This chain links TRBV25-1 with TRBJ2-1; 8 bases fit TRBD2. V lost 3 bases to trimming and J lost 4 bases; unmatched junction nucleotides: 5. This CDR3 spans 15 amino acids. CDR1 is MGHDK and CDR2 is SYGVNS in the germline V gene. The CDR3 nucleotides are TGTGCCAGCAGTGATGGAACTAGCGGTTACAATGAGCAGTTCTTC. Protein product: CASSDGTSGYNEQFF.

The chain joins TRBV29-1 to TRBJ1-1; 8 bases are shared with TRBD1. Looked up from germline, CDR1 is SQVTM and CDR2 is ANQGSEA. CDR3 size: 14 residues. The CDR3 is CRVRSGGSGTEAFF. Written as DNA, the CDR3 is TGCAGGGTTCGATCAGGGGGCTCGGGGACTGAAGCTTTCTTT.

This clonotype was observed a few times. V and J are TRBV2 and TRBJ2-2; D unresolved. Trimming left V 5 bases short and J 7 bases short, with 8 bases between. CDR1 is SNHLY and CDR2 is FYNNEI in the germline V gene. CDR3 size: 12 residues. For the CDR3, the DNA is TGTGCCAGCAGTCGTTTGGGCGGGGAGCTGTTTTTT. This codes for CASSRLGGELFF.